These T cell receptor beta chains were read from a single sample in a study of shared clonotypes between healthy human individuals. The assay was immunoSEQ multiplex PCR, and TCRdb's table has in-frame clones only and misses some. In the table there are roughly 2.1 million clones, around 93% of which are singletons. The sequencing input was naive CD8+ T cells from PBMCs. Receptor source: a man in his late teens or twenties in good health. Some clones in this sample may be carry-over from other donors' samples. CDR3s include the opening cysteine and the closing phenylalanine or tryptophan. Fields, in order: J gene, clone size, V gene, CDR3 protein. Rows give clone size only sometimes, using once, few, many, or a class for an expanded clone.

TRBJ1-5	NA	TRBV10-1	CASSAVTGREQPQHF
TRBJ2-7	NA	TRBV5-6	CASSLGRGVGEQYF
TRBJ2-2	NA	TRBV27	CASSLWLYGELFF
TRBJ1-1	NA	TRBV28	CASFRVMNTEAFF
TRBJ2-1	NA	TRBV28	CASSFRDSLYNEQFF
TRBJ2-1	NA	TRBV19	CASSIYPGTSYNEQFF
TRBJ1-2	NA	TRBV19	CASSHRGGSYGYTF
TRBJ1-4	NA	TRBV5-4	CASSLGHSNEKLFF
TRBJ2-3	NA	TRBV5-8	CASSARRLSTDTQYF
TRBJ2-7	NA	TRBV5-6	CASSLQWGEAGYEQYF
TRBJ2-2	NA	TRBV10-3	CAISESQGGNTGELFF
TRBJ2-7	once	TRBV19	CASSMSYRDPTQQYF
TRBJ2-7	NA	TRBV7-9	CASSYGGGEQYF
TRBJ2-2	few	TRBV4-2	CASSQGGGELFF
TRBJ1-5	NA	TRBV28	CASRSYSYPSNQSQHF
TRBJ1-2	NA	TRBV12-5	CASGLPGAIGYTF
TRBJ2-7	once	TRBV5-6	CASSLPGTGSLEQYF
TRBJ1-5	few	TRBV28	CASTTLGGAQPQHF
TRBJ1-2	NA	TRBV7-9	CASGGTILYGYTF
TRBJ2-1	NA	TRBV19	CASSIVPGTYNEQFF
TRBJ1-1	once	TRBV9	CASSAGRGHDTEAFF
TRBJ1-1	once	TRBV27	CASSPLGPGQGMNTEAFF
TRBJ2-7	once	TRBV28	CASKIAGAYEQYF
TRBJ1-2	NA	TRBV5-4	CASSLAGGGYGYTF
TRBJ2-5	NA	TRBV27	CASSYIQETQYF
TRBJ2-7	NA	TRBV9	CASSGRVGENIHEQYF
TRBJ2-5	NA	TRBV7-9	CASSLITLQETQYF
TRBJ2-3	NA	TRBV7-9	CASSLRGLPDTQYF
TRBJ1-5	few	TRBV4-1	CASSLGTGGQPQHF